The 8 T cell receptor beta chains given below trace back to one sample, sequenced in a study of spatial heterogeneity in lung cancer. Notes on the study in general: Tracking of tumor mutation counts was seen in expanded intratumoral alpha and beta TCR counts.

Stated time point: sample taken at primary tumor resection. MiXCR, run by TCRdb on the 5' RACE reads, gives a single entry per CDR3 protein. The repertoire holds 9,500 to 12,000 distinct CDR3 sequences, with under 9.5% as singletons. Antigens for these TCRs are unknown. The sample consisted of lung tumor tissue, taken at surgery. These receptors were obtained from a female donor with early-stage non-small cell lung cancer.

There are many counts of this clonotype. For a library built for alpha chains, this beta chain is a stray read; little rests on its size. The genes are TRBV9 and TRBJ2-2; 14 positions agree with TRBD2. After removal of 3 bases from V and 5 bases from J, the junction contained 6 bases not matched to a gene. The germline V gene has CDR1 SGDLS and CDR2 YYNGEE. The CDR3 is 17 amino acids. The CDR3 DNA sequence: TGTGCCAGCAGCGGAGGACTAGCGGGGGGTAATACCGGGGAGCTGTTTTTT. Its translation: CASSGGLAGGNTGELFF.

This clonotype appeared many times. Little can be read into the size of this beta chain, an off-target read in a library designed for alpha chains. CDR3: CASSYSISGGAPGELFF. CDR3 DNA sequence: TGTGCCAGCAGTTACTCGATTAGCGGGGGGGCCCCCGGGGAGCTGTTTTTT. This sequence joins TRBV6-5 and TRBJ2-2; 11 bases are a match to TRBD2. V dropped 0 bases and J dropped 6; count of bases not matched to a gene: 6. Germline V gene sequence: CDR1 MNHEY, CDR2 SVGAGI. This CDR3 has 17 residues.

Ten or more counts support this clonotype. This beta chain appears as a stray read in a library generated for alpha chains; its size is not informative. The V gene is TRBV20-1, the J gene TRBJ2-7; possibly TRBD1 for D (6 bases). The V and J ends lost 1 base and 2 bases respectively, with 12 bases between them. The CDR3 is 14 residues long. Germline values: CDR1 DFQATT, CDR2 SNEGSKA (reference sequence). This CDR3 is CSARAFGQPYEQYF. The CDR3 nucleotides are TGCAGTGCTAGAGCCTTCGGACAGCCCTACGAGCAGTACTTC.

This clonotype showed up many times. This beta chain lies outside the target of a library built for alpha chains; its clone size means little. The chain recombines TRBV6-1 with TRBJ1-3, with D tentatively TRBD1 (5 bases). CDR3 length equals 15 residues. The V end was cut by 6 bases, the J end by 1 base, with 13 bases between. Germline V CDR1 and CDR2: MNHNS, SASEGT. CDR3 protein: CASSRGPGSGNTIYF. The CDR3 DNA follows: TGTGCCAGCAGCCGGGGCCCGGGGTCTGGAAACACCATATATTTT.

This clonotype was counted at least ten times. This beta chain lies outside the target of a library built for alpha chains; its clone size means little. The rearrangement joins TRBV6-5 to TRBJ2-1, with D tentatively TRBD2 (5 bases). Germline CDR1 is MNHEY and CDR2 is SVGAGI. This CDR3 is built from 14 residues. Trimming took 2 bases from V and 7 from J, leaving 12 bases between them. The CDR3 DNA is TGTGCCAGCAGTTACGCTACAGCGGAGAATGAGCAGTTCTTC. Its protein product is CASSYATAENEQFF.

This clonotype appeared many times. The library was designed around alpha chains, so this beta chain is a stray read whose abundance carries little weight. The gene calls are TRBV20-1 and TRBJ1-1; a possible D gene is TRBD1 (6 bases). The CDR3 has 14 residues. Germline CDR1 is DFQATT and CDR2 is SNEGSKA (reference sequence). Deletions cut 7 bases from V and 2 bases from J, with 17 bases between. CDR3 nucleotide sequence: TGCAGTGGTACGGACAGAGCTGGAAACACTGAAGCTTTCTTT. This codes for CSGTDRAGNTEAFF.

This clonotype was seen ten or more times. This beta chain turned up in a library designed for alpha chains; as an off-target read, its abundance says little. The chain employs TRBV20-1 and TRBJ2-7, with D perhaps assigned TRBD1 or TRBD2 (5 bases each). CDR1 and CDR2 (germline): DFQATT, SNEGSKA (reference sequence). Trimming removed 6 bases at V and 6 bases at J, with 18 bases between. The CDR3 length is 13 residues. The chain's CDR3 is CSAPDGANAEQYF. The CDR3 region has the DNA TGCAGTGCCCCCGACGGGGCAAATGCCGAGCAGTACTTC.

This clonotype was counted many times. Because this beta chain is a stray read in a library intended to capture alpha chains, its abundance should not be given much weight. The CDR3 sequence: CAWSVPGELFF. As DNA, the CDR3 is TGTGCCTGGAGTGTACCCGGGGAGCTGTTTTTT. The chain is built from TRBV30 and TRBJ2-2; D is unclear. Trimming took off 0 bases at V and 6 bases at J, with 2 bases between the two ends. CDR1 is GTSNPN and CDR2 is SVGIG in the germline V gene (reference sequence). CDR3 length: 11 amino acids.